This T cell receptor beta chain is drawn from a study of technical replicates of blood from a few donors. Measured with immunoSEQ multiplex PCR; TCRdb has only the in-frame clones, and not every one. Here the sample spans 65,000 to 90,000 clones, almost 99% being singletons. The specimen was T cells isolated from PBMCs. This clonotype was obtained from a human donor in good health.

The CDR3, as DNA: TGTGCCAGCAGCGCGGACTTGGTGGATACGCAGTATTTT. Translating gives CASSADLVDTQYF. The chain carries TRBV13 and TRBJ2-3; maybe TRBD2 (5 bases). The germline V gene encodes CDR1 PRHDT and CDR2 FYEKMQ (reference sequence). Trimming left V 5 bases short and J 6 bases short, with 12 bases between. The CDR3 totals 13 residues.